Below, 29 T cell receptor beta chains from the same sample are listed, as sequenced in a study of T cell repertoires in cytomegalovirus infection. Antigens for these TCRs are unknown. TCRdb re-derived calls from the reads in MiXCR, one entry per CDR3 protein. The data contain 100,000 to 150,000 distinct CDR3 sequences, approximately 30% of them singletons. This material consisted of CD8+ T cells from cultured PBMCs, taken from culture after CMV antigen stimulation. The source of these receptors is a human donor in good health (CMV status not recorded). Some clones in this sample may be carry-over from other donors' samples.

The chain recombines TRBV7-6 with TRBJ2-7; D remains unclear. This CDR3 is built from 15 residues. The germline CDR1 and CDR2 sequences are SGHVS and FNYEAQ. Trimming left V 1 base short and J 6 bases short, with 16 bases between. The CDR3 DNA sequence: TGTGCCAGCAGCTTAGATAACAGTTTCTCGCTCGAGCAGTACTTC. Its translation is CASSLDNSFSLEQYF.

V is TRBV7-6 and J is TRBJ2-7; TRBD1 matches 10 bases. The V and J ends lost 5 bases and 7 bases, in that order; junction bases with no gene match: 11. The CDR3 runs to 15 residues. Germline V gene sequence: CDR1 SGHVS, CDR2 FNYEAQ. CDR3 DNA sequence: TGTGCCAGCAGCCAACCGGGACAGGGGTTCCATGAGCAGTACTTC. Translating gives CASSQPGQGFHEQYF.

This clonotype was recorded at least ten times. The gene calls are TRBV7-6 and TRBJ2-4, with a possible D match to TRBD1 (5 bases). This CDR3 comprises 16 residues. The V end was cut by 1 base, the J end by 8 bases, with 18 bases between. From germline, CDR1 is SGHVS and CDR2 FNYEAQ. The CDR3 is CASSLGPPRGRDIQYF. Here the CDR3 DNA reads TGTGCCAGCAGCTTAGGGCCCCCTAGGGGTAGGGACATTCAGTACTTC.

This clonotype showed up just a few times. The V gene is TRBV28, the J gene TRBJ1-2; 7 bases match TRBD1. V was clipped by 1 base and J by 0 bases; unmatched bases: 8. CDR3 size: 17 residues. Germline assignment: CDR1 MDHEN and CDR2 SYDVKM. The CDR3 loop is CASSLSARGTANYGYTF. The CDR3 bases are TGTGCCAGCAGTTTATCGGCTAGGGGGACAGCTAACTATGGCTACACCTTC.

The chain is built from TRBV5-4 and TRBJ1-1, with 7 bases identical to TRBD1. Germline V lookup: CDR1 SGHNT, CDR2 YYREEE (reference sequence). The ends lost 5 bases at V and 3 bases at J; junction bases unmatched: 7. This CDR3 region has 14 residues. DNA for the CDR3: TGTGCCAGCAGATCCCCAGGGGGGGACACTGAAGCTTTCTTT. Translating gives CASRSPGGDTEAFF.

The chain is built from TRBV27 and TRBJ1-2; no firm D call. CDR3 size: 15 residues. Per germline, CDR1 MNHEY and CDR2 SMNVEV (reference sequence). Trimming stripped 0 bases from V and 0 bases from J, with 8 bases between. CDR3 bases: TGTGCCAGCAGTTTATCGATCAGGACTAACTATGGCTACACCTTC. Translation: CASSLSIRTNYGYTF.

The chain is built from TRBV28 and TRBJ2-7; TRBD2 aligns across 10 bases. The V gene end was trimmed by 2 bases and the J gene end by 5 bases; junction bases not matched to a gene: 6. The CDR3 length is 15 residues. The V gene's germline CDR1 is MDHEN and CDR2 SYDVKM. Written as DNA, the CDR3 is TGTGCCAGCAGTTTACCCGGGACTAGCGCCCACGAGCAGTACTTC. Encoded protein: CASSLPGTSAHEQYF. Looking up the rest from reference TRBV28 and TRBJ2-7 gives the full variable domain: DVKVTQSSRYLVKRTGEKVFLECVQDMDHENMFWYRQDPGLGLRLIYFSYDVKMKEKGDIPEGYSVSREKKERFSLILESASTNQTSMYLCASSLPGTSAHEQYFGPGTRLTVT.

This clonotype was seen many times. The J gene is TRBJ2-5, the V gene TRBV11-1; possibly TRBD2 for D (6 bases). Germline V gene lookup returns CDR1 SGHAT and CDR2 FQDESV (reference sequence). Trimming removed 3 bases at V and 0 bases at J, with 14 bases between. This CDR3 is 16 amino acids long. The CDR3 loop is CASSLGRKSYQETQYF. The CDR3 DNA sequence: TGTGCCAGCAGCTTGGGGAGGAAATCGTACCAAGAGACCCAGTACTTC.

A few counts support this clonotype. CDR3 sequence: CASSLTAGYNYGYTF. CDR3 sequence (DNA): TGTGCCAGCAGTTTAACGGCAGGTTATAACTATGGCTACACCTTC. The chain is built from TRBV27 and TRBJ1-2, with no clear D. The CDR3 runs to 15 residues. Trimming took 2 bases from V and 1 from J, leaving 11 bases between them. Looked up from germline, CDR1 is MNHEY and CDR2 is SMNVEV (reference sequence).

This clonotype was counted many times. The chain uses TRBV7-8 and TRBJ2-2, with 12 bases that match TRBD2. The J segment lost 1 base and the V segment lost 5 bases, leaving 2 bases of the junction unmatched. The V gene's germline CDR1 is SGHVS and CDR2 FQNEAQ. This CDR3 has 16 amino acids. CDR3 sequence: CASSPSGGENTGELFF. The CDR3 region has the DNA TGTGCCAGCAGCCCTAGCGGGGGGGAGAACACCGGGGAGCTGTTTTTT.

As regards this clonotype: Possible read error: a much larger clone is one base away. The chain employs TRBV7-8 and TRBJ1-1; 9 bases map to TRBD1. The CDR3 is 14 residues long. V lost 6 bases, J lost 0 bases, and 2 bases stayed unmatched. Germline CDR1 SGHVS, CDR2 FQNEAQ. The CDR3 sequence: CASRDRGMNTEAFF. In nucleotides, the CDR3 is TGTGCCAGCAGGGACAGGGGCATGAACACTGAAGCTTTCTTT.

The chain combines TRBV7-2 with TRBJ2-5; D is tentatively TRBD1 or TRBD2 (5 bases each). CDR1 SGHTA and CDR2 FQGNSA come from the germline V gene. Trimming removed 5 bases at V and 5 bases at J, with 15 bases between. This CDR3 contains 14 residues. For the CDR3, the DNA is TGTGCCAGCAGCCCCACAGGAGGTGGGGAGACCCAGTACTTC. The encoded protein is CASSPTGGGETQYF.

This clonotype turned up a few times. The chain recombines TRBV6-1 with TRBJ2-1, with 10 positions matching TRBD1. With 5 bases clipped from V and 4 bases from J, the junction kept 8 bases outside the gene matches. CDR3 length: 16 amino acids. Germline CDR1 reads MNHNS; CDR2 reads SASEGT. The CDR3: CASSSGTGAHYNEQFF. The CDR3, as DNA: TGTGCCAGCAGTTCCGGGACAGGGGCCCATTACAATGAGCAGTTCTTC.

The sample holds a few counts of this clonotype. The gene calls are TRBV6-6 and TRBJ1-6; D is unclear. Germline-derived CDR1 and CDR2 are MNHNY and SVGAGI (reference sequence). Trimming took 5 bases from V and 9 from J, leaving 8 bases between them. The length of the CDR3 is 12 residues. The CDR3 DNA sequence: TGTGCCAGCAGTCCCGGATCTTCACCCCTCCACTTT. Amino acids: CASSPGSSPLHF.

The chain links TRBV6-1 to TRBJ1-2; 11 nucleotides align to TRBD1. This CDR3 is 14 amino acids long. J lost 4 bases, V lost 6 bases, and 4 bases had no gene match. Germline V lookup: CDR1 MNHNS, CDR2 SASEGT. DNA for the CDR3: TGTGCCAGCAGAAGGGGACAGGGGGTCTATGGCTACACCTTC. As protein: CASRRGQGVYGYTF.

The chain couples TRBV7-8 to TRBJ1-1; D is unresolved. Germline lookup yields CDR1 SGHVS and CDR2 FQNEAQ. The CDR3 has 12 residues. Trimming stripped 7 bases from V and 1 base from J, with 7 bases between. The CDR3 DNA follows: TGTGCCAGCACCACCTGGAACACTGAAGCTTTCTTT. Translating it yields CASTTWNTEAFF.

This clonotype was counted at least ten times. In DNA form, the CDR3 reads TGCGCCAGCAGCCAAGATTGGGTAGTCGGCTACGAGCAGTACTTC. This translates into CASSQDWVVGYEQYF. The chain joins TRBV4-1 to TRBJ2-7, with D hard to call. Germline values: CDR1 MGHRA, CDR2 YSYEKL. Trimming took off 0 bases at V and 3 bases at J, with 12 bases between the two ends. The CDR3 totals 15 residues.

This clonotype was seen a few times. This chain connects TRBV28 to TRBJ2-7; D remains ambiguous. This CDR3 spans 12 amino acids. V was cut by 3 bases and J by 7 bases, with 10 bases left in between. Per the germline V gene, CDR1 is MDHEN and CDR2 is SYDVKM. The CDR3 spells CASSFHGKEQYF. CDR3 in DNA: TGTGCCAGCAGTTTTCATGGTAAAGAGCAGTACTTC.

This clonotype was observed a few times. This chain joins TRBV11-2 and TRBJ1-2, with unresolved D. V lost 0 bases, J lost 9 bases, and 8 bases lay in between. The length of the CDR3 is 12 residues. Germline loops: CDR1 SGHAT, CDR2 FQNNGV. CDR3 sequence: CASSLDAISYTF. DNA for the CDR3: TGTGCCAGCAGCTTAGACGCGATAAGCTACACCTTC.

This clonotype was counted a few times. CDR3 DNA sequence: TGTGCCAGCAGCTTCCCCGGGCGGGGGGAGGGGAATTACGAGCAGTACTTC. This encodes CASSFPGRGEGNYEQYF. This chain links TRBV5-4 with TRBJ2-7, with 8 bases matching TRBD2. Trimming removed 2 bases from V and 4 bases from J; junction bases left unmatched: 14. The CDR3 runs 17 residues. Germline CDR1 SGHNT, CDR2 YYREEE (reference sequence).

This chain uses TRBV11-2 with TRBJ2-3; TRBD2 agrees at 9 bases. The length of the CDR3 is 15 residues. Germline CDR1 is SGHAT and CDR2 is FQNNGV. Trimming took 2 bases from V and 4 from J; bases not matched to a gene: 4. CDR3 sequence: CASSLTGLAPDTQYF. The CDR3 coding sequence is TGTGCCAGCAGCTTAACGGGACTAGCACCAGATACGCAGTATTTT.

CDR3 residues: CASTLWGSNQPQHF. The CDR3 coding sequence is TGTGCCAGCACCCTCTGGGGTAGCAATCAGCCCCAGCATTTT. V and J are TRBV6-2 or TRBV6-3 and TRBJ1-5, with D unresolved. CDR1 is MNHEY, CDR2 SVGEGT, per germline. The CDR3 loop spans 14 amino acids. Trimming pared 7 bases from V and 0 bases from J, leaving 10 bases between.

Notes on this clonotype: Given the absence of the conserved phenylalanine or tryptophan at the CDR3 end, a read error is likely. The chain joins TRBV4-3 to TRBJ1-1; D is perhaps TRBD1 (5 bases). The V gene's germline CDR1 is LGHNA and CDR2 YSLEER. This CDR3 region has 14 residues. V lost 1 base and J lost 10, with 16 bases in between. The DNA of the CDR3 is TGCGCCAGCAGCCAAGTAGGGGAGGAATCTGGAGCTTTCTAT. This translates into CASSQVGEESGAFY.

V gene TRBV5-6 combines with J gene TRBJ2-7, with D perhaps TRBD1 (6 bases). The CDR3 is 16 amino acids. V gave up 1 base and J gave up 0 bases, with 14 bases separating them. Germline values: CDR1 SGHDT, CDR2 YYEEEE. The CDR3 sequence: CASSLRQVKFSYEQYF. The CDR3 bases are TGTGCCAGCAGCTTGAGACAGGTTAAATTCTCCTACGAGCAGTACTTC. The full variable domain, rest sourced from reference TRBV5-6 and TRBJ2-7, is DAGVTQSPTHLIKTRGQQVTLRCSPKSGHDTVSWYQQALGQGPQFIFQYYEEEERQRGNFPDRFSGHQFPNYSSELNVNALLLGDSALYLCASSLRQVKFSYEQYFGPGTRLTVT.

A few counts support this clonotype. The chain joins TRBV4-2 to TRBJ1-1; 7 nucleotides agree with TRBD1. This CDR3 region has 15 residues. The J segment lost 1 base and the V segment lost 3 bases, leaving 5 bases of the junction unmatched. From germline, CDR1 is LGHNA and CDR2 YNFKEQ. The CDR3 reads CASSHQTGRNTEAFF. The CDR3 DNA reads TGTGCCAGCAGCCACCAGACAGGGAGGAACACTGAAGCTTTCTTT.

J is TRBJ2-3 and V is TRBV7-9; TRBD2 matches at 7 bases. Germline V gives CDR1 SEHNR, CDR2 FQNEAQ (reference sequence). CDR3 length equals 18 residues. V lost 2 bases to trimming and J lost 0 bases; unmatched junction nucleotides: 11. The CDR3 spells CASSLPPGSGASTDTQYF. In DNA form, the CDR3 reads TGTGCCAGCAGCTTACCCCCGGGGAGCGGGGCTAGCACAGATACGCAGTATTTT. The whole variable domain, remainder taken from reference TRBV7-9 and TRBJ2-3, is DTGVSQNPRHKITKRGQNVTFRCDPISEHNRLYWYRQTLGQGPEFLTYFQNEAQLEKSRLLSDRFSAERPKGSFSTLEIQRTEQGDSAMYLCASSLPPGSGASTDTQYFGPGTRLTVL.

The chain links TRBV28 to TRBJ1-5, with D unresolved. Germline CDR1 MDHEN, CDR2 SYDVKM. This CDR3 contains 15 residues. Trimming took off 1 base at V and 2 bases at J, with 9 bases between the two ends. The CDR3 protein is CASSLFSPRNQPQHF. DNA for the CDR3: TGTGCCAGCAGTTTATTCAGTCCGCGCAATCAGCCCCAGCATTTT.

CDR3 DNA sequence: TGTGCCAGCAGCTGGGACAGGGCCAGGTCGTTGAACACTGAAGCTTTCTTT. Protein sequence: CASSWDRARSLNTEAFF. V usage is TRBV5-8 and J usage is TRBJ1-1; 9 bases are shared with TRBD1. Germline assignment: CDR1 SGHTS and CDR2 YDEGEE. V lost 3 bases and J lost 0; bases outside the gene matches: 9. The CDR3 totals 17 residues.

The gene calls are TRBV6-5 and TRBJ1-4; D uncertain. The CDR3 is made up of 15 amino acids. The germline V gene has CDR1 MNHEY and CDR2 SVGAGI. V was shortened by 0 bases and J by 8 bases, with 13 bases between the two germline ends. The CDR3: CASSYSGSWREKLFF. CDR3 sequence (DNA): TGTGCCAGCAGTTACTCTGGCAGTTGGAGAGAAAAACTGTTTTTT.